The clone carrying this T cell receptor (beta chain) was seen only once. cDNA came from around 0.5 to 1 ug RNA primed by random hexamers. immunoSEQ multiplex PCR amplified TCR beta CDR3 across 54 Vbeta, 13 Jbeta. TCRdb re-derived calls from the immunoSEQ multiplex PCR reads in MiXCR, one entry per CDR3 protein. The table records about 150,000 distinct CDR3 sequences, approximately 96% of them present only once. V shed 2 bases and J shed 6 bases, with 11 bases lying between them. The CDR3 has 14 residues. From germline, CDR1 is MNHEY and CDR2 SVGEGT. This specimen belongs to a study of CD8 T cells in Susac syndrome. Background on the study: The sequenced Susac syndrome patients comprised five or six with active disease and about eight in remission. Patients with Susac syndrome, at blood draw, were therapy-naive, on corticosteroids, or on intravenous immunoglobulin alone.

Material for sequencing was CD4+ T cells from PBMCs. The chain carries TRBV6-2 or TRBV6-3 and TRBJ1-5, with TRBD1 as a possible D gene (6 bases). The clonotype comes from a human donor with Susac syndrome. CDR3 sequence: CASSYGARGQPQHF. The CDR3 bases are TGTGCCAGCAGTTACGGGGCCAGGGGTCAGCCCCAGCATTTT.